Detailed here is one T cell receptor (beta chain). What it binds is unknown. The data were obtained in a study of shared clonotypes between healthy human individuals. Only in-frame clones appear in the TCRdb table, and some are missing; sequencing was by immunoSEQ multiplex PCR. The sample carries roughly 590,000 clones, just under 97% recorded once. Only CD45RO-negative cells positively selected for CCR7 counted as naive CD8 cells, so terminally differentiated effector memory CD45RA+ cells were excluded. The CDR3 sequence is 13 residues long. V dropped 8 bases and J dropped 0 bases, with 10 bases sitting between them. Germline V gives CDR1 MNHNY, CDR2 SVGAGI (reference sequence). Study-wide results and limits: Lower generation probabilities were found for non-shared clonotypes than for those shared by all four donors. Read depth was anticipated to influence clonotype sharing among donors. Sampling covered nothing but blood. Tissue TCR repertoires likely differ from those found in blood.

The origin of this receptor is a woman aged 25 to 39 in good health. The chain links TRBV6-6 to TRBJ2-5; D remains unclear. Sequencing used naive CD8+ T cells sorted from blood. The CDR3 protein is CASEGRNQETQYF. CDR3 bases: TGTGCCAGCGAAGGTCGAAACCAAGAGACCCAGTACTTC.